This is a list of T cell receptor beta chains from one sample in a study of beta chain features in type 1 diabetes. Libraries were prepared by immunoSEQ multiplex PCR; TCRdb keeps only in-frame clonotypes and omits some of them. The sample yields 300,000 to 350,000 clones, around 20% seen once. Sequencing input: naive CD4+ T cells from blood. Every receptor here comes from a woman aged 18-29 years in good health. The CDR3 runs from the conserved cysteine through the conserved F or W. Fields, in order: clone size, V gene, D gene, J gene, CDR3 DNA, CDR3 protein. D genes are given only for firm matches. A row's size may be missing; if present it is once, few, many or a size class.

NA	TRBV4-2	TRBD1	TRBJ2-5	TGTGCCAGCAGCCAAGACGACCACAGGGGGCTCATAGAGACCCAGTACTTC	CASSQDDHRGLIETQYF
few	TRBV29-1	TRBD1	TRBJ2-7	TGCAGCGGTTCAGGGGGCGGCGAGCAGTACTTC	CSGSGGGEQYF
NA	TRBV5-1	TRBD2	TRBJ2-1	TGCGCCAGCAGCCCGGGGACTAGCGGAGCCTACAATGAGCAGTTCTTC	CASSPGTSGAYNEQFF
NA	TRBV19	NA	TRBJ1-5	TGTGCCAGTAGCCGCCCTTCAGGGGTCCAGCCCCAGCATTTT	CASSRPSGVQPQHF
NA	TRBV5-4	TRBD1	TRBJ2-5	TGTGCCAGCAGCTTGGGTCCGGGACAGGGTGAGACCCAGTACTTC	CASSLGPGQGETQYF
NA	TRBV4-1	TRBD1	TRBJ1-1	TGCGCCAGCAGCCAAGGGGGGACAGGGGGCACTGAAGCTTTCTTT	CASSQGGTGGTEAFF
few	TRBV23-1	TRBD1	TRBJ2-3	TGCGCCAGCAGTCGGCCCTACGGGACAGGGGGCCGAGGAGATACGCAGTATTTT	CASSRPYGTGGRGDTQYF
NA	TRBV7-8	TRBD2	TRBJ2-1	TGTGCCAGCAGCTTATCTAGCGGGAGTTTCAATGAGCAGTTCTTC	CASSLSSGSFNEQFF
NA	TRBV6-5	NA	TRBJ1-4	TGTGCCAGCAGTTACGGCAGGGCGACTAATGAAAAACTGTTTTTT	CASSYGRATNEKLFF
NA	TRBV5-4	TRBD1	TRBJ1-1	TGTGCCAGCAGCCGGGACAGGGGGCGAATAATTGAAGCTTTCTTT	CASSRDRGRIIEAFF
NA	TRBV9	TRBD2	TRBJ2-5	TGTGCCAGCAGCGTAGCTCCAGCGGGGGGCCGGCTCCAAGAGACCCAGTACTTC	CASSVAPAGGRLQETQYF
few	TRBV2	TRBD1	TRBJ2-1	TGTGCCAGCAGCTATAACTCCGGGACAGGGACCTACAATGAGCAGTTCTTC	CASSYNSGTGTYNEQFF
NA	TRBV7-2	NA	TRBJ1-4	TGTGCCAGCAGCTTAGTGGGCCGGGAGGGGAAACTGTTTTTT	CASSLVGREGKLFF
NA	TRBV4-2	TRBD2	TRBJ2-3	TGTGCCAGCAGCCAAACGGGACTAGCCTCAGATACGCAGTATTTT	CASSQTGLASDTQYF
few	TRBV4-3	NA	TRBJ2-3	TGCGCCAGCAGCCAAGTTGGTCGGGATGTGAATACGCAGTATTTT	CASSQVGRDVNTQYF
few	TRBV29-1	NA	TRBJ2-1	TGCAGCGTTGTCGGAGGGGCACATGAGCAGTTCTTC	CSVVGGAHEQFF
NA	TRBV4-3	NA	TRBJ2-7	TGCGCCAGCAGCCACGGACTCCAGGGAGGCTACGAGCAGTACTTC	CASSHGLQGGYEQYF
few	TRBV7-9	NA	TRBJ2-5	TGTGCCAGCAGCTCCCCCTATGGGACCCAGTACTTC	CASSSPYGTQYF
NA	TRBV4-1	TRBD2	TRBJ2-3	TGCGCCAGCAGCCAACCGGGCGGGAGTCTTGATACGCAGTATTTT	CASSQPGGSLDTQYF
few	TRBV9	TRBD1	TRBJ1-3	TGTGCCAGCAGCGGAGGACAGGGCCCCAACACCATATATTTT	CASSGGQGPNTIYF
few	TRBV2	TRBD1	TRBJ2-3	TGTGCCAGCAGGGGACAGGGCGGAACAGATACGCAGTATTTT	CASRGQGGTDTQYF
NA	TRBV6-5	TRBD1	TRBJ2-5	TGTGCCAGCAGTCCGGGGGACAGGGGGATGGAGACCCAGTACTTC	CASSPGDRGMETQYF
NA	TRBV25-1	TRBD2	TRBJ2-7	TGTGCCAGCAGTGAATATCGGGAGGCGGCGAAGCAGTACTTC	CASSEYREAAKQYF
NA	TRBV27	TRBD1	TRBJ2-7	TGTGCCAGCAGTTTTTTGGGCAACAGGGGGCTTGGCTACGAGCAGTACTTC	CASSFLGNRGLGYEQYF
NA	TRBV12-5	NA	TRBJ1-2	TGTGCTAGTGGTTTATCGTCGGGGGTCTATGGCTACACCTTC	CASGLSSGVYGYTF
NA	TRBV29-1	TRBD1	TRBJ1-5	TGCAGCGTTGTACAGGGGAACAATCAGCCCCAGCATTTT	CSVVQGNNQPQHF
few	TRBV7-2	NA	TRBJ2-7	TGTGCCAGCAGCTTAGACAGAAAGGCCTACGAGCAGTACTTC	CASSLDRKAYEQYF
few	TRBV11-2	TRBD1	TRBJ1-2	TGTGCCAGCAGCGTACTACAGGGGGCTGATGGCTACACCTTC	CASSVLQGADGYTF
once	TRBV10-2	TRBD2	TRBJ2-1	TGCGCCAGCAGCGCTAGCGGGAATGAGCAGTTCTTC	CASSASGNEQFF
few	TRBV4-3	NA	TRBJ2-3	TGCGCCAGCTCACTCTCGAGGATAGATACGCAGTATTTT	CASSLSRIDTQYF
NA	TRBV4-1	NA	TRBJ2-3	TGCGCCAGCAGCCTTCACGGTCTTAGCACAGATACGCAGTATTTT	CASSLHGLSTDTQYF
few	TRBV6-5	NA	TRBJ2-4	TGTGCCAGCAGTTACAGGGGGTTTATTCGTCAGTACTTC	CASSYRGFIRQYF
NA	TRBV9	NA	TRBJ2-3	TGTGCCAGCAGCCCCGGGAGTAACACAGATACGCAGTATTTT	CASSPGSNTDTQYF
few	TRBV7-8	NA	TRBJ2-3	TGTGCCAGCAGCTTTCGGACAGACCCCTTCACAGATACGCAGTATTTT	CASSFRTDPFTDTQYF
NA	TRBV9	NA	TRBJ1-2	TGTGCCAGCAGCGTAGGACAGAGCTATGGCTACACCTTC	CASSVGQSYGYTF
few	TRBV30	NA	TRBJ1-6	TGTGCCTGGAAAGGGGGGGCCGGGTCACCCCTCCACTTT	CAWKGGAGSPLHF
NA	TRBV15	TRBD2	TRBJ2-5	TGTGCCACCAGCAGTCCCGGGACTAGCGGGTTTCAAGAGACCCAGTACTTC	CATSSPGTSGFQETQYF
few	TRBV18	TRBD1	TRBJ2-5	TGTGCCAGCGAATTGGACAGGGGGTCGGAGACCCAGTACTTC	CASELDRGSETQYF
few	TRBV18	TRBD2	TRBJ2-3	TGTGCCAGCGTAGCGGGAGGCGCAGATACGCAGTATTTT	CASVAGGADTQYF
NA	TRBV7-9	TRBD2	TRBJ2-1	TGTGCCAGCAGTTGGGGGACTAGCGGGGGCGAGCAGTTCTTC	CASSWGTSGGEQFF
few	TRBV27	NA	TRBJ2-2	TGTGCCAGCGCTCGATCGGGGAACACCGGGGAGCTGTTTTTT	CASARSGNTGELFF
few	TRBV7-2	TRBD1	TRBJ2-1	TGTGCCAGCAGGGGGGACAGGGGCTCCTACAATGAGCAGTTCTTC	CASRGDRGSYNEQFF
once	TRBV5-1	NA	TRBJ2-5	TGCGCCAGCAGCTTGGGACAGGTCCTACCGGGGACCCAGTACTTC	CASSLGQVLPGTQYF
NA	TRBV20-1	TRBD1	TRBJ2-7	TGCAGTGCTAGAGGGGGGGACAGGTGGTACTTC	CSARGGDRWYF
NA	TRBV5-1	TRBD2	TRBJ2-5	TGCGCCAGCAGCTTGGAGGGACTAGCGGGGGCCCGAACCCAGTACTTC	CASSLEGLAGARTQYF
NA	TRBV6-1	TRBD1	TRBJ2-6	TGTGCCAGCAGTACAGGGGGCTCTGGGGCCAACGTCCTGACTTTC	CASSTGGSGANVLTF
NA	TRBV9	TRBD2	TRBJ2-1	TGTGCCAGCAGCGCCAGACTAGCGGGAGACCGGAGGCATGAGCAGTTCTTC	CASSARLAGDRRHEQFF
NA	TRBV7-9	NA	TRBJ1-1	TGTGCCAGCACCCGGGAGTGGGCCGGGAAGGCTTTCTTT	CASTREWAGKAFF
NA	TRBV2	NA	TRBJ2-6	TGTGCCAGCAGTGCCACAGGGCCCTCTGGGGCCAACGTCCTGACTTTC	CASSATGPSGANVLTF
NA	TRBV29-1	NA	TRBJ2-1	TGCAGCGTTGGACGGGACTCCACTAATGAGCAGTTCTTC	CSVGRDSTNEQFF